This T cell receptor beta chain came from a study of CD8 T cells in Susac syndrome (dated by TCRdb to the late 2010s). In terms of the full investigation: The study used repertoire sequencing to test whether antigen drove CD8+ T cell activation and differentiation in Susac syndrome.

High-throughput TCR beta sequencing profiled peripheral blood CD8+ and CD4+ T cells from healthy donors, Susac syndrome patients and multiple sclerosis patients. Healthy donors were age- and sex-matched controls. Bulk CD8+ and CD4+ T cells were purified by magnetic negative isolation, whereas CD8+ TEMRA cells were enriched by FACS. Blood was drawn into EDTA tubes, processed within 24 hours, and PBMCs were isolated by density gradient centrifugation. PBMCs intended for TCR sequencing were cryopreserved in liquid nitrogen and thawed later in a water bath at 37 degrees C. Purity of sorted or isolated CD4+, CD8+ and CD8+ TEMRA cells was at least 90%. For this clonotype: The specificity of this receptor is unknown. The input lacks base qualities; no much larger clone sits a single base away.

RNA was extracted using the RNeasy kit, and roughly 0.5 to 1 ug of the RNA was reverse transcribed with random hexamers. The immunoSEQ multiplex PCR assay, covering 54 Vbeta and 13 Jbeta segments, was used to amplify TCR beta CDR3 regions. PCR amplification bias was corrected by using a synthetic template baseline for primer optimization and computational correction. The original methods were these. Reads were assigned to V, D and J genes according to IMGT and analyzed in immunoSEQ Analyzer, with only productive sequences retained. To calculate clonality, Shannon entropy was normalized by log2 of the number of productive unique sequences and then subtracted from one. For each patient and control, public and private clones were evaluated among the 100 most prevalent clones. Clones were defined as Susac-specific when absent from the healthy and MS cohorts, from 1052 published viral clones and from other ImmuneACCESS disease sequences. The public reads were quality trimmed at Q25 with fastp and then assembled into clones with MiXCR by TCRdb, keeping productive beta chains. CDR3 protein sequences are deduplicated, and each keeps its most common genes and DNA. These V and J calls originate from TCRdb's pipeline instead of the authors' own analysis. The sample table shows roughly 200,000 distinct CDR3 sequences, and 90% to 95% are seen once. The ten biggest clones cover less than 0.11% of the sample.

General conclusions and limits of the study: The study acknowledged that relatively few individuals were included in the TCR sequencing and HLA analysis.

Source material: CD4+ T cells from PBMCs. The receptor was derived from a human donor in good health.

The CDR3: CSVEITQETQYF. The DNA is as follows: TGCAGCGTTGAAATAACCCAAGAGACCCAGTACTTC. Rearrangement joined TRBV29-1 to TRBJ2-5; the D gene cannot be named for sure. The junction shows trimming of 2 bases on V and 1 base on J, plus 5 bases between the germline ends. Sequences SQVTM (CDR1) and ANQGSEA (CDR2) are obtained from the germline V gene. The cysteine opens and the phenylalanine closes a CDR3 of 12 amino acids. The DNA shown is the 36-base CDR3, in frame from base 1.